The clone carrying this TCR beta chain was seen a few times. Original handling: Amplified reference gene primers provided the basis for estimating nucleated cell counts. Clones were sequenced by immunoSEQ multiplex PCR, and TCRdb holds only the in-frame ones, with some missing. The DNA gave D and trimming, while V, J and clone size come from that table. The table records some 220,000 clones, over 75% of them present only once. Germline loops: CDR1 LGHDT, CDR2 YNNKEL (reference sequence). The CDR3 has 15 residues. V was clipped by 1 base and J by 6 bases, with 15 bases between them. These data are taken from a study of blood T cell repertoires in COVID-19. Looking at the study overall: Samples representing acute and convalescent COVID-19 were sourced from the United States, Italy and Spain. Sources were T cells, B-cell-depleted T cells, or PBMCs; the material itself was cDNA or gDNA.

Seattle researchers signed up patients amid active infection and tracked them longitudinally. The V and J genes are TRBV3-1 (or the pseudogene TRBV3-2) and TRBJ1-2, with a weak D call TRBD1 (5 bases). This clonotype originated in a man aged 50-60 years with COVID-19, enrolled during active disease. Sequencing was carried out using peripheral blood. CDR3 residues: CASSQGRGTSHGYTF. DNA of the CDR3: TGTGCCAGCAGCCAAGGAAGAGGGACTTCCCATGGCTACACCTTC.